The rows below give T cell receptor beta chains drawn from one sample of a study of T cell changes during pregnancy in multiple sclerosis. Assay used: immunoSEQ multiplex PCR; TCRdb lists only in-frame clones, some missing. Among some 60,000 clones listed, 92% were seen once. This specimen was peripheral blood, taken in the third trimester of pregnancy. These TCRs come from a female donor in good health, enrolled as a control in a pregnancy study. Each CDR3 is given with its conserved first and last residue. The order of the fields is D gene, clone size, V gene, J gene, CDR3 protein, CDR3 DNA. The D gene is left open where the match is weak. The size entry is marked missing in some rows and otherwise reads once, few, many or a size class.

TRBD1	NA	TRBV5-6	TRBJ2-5	CASSLRQGFQETQYF	TGTGCCAGCAGCCTACGACAGGGATTCCAAGAGACCCAGTACTTC
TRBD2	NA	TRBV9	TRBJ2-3	CASSSGTSGPMDTQYF	TGTGCCAGCAGTTCCGGGACTAGCGGCCCCATGGATACGCAGTATTTT
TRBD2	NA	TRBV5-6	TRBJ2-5	CASTKGLAGIQETQYF	TGTGCCAGCACCAAGGGACTAGCGGGAATACAAGAGACCCAGTACTTC
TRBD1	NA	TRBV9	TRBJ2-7	CASSVEGRQGAEQYF	TGTGCCAGCAGCGTAGAGGGGCGACAGGGAGCCGAGCAGTACTTC
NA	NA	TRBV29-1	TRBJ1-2	CSVERASNGYTF	TGCAGCGTTGAGCGGGCATCGAATGGCTACACCTTC
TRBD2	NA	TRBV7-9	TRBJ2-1	CASSLESSSGSPINEQFF	TGTGCCAGCAGCTTAGAAAGTTCTAGCGGGAGCCCTATCAATGAGCAGTTCTTC
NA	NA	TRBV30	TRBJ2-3	CAWSVIGGGTDTQYF	TGTGCCTGGAGTGTAATAGGGGGGGGCACAGATACGCAGTATTTT
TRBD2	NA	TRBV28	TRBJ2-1	CASSYAGTSGRAFYNEQFF	TGTGCCAGCAGTTACGCCGGGACTAGCGGGAGGGCCTTCTACAATGAGCAGTTCTTC
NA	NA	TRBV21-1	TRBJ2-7	CASSNGSDEQYF	TGTGCCAGCAGCAATGGGAGCGACGAGCAGTACTTC
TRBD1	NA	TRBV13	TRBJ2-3	CASSPTGADTDTQYF	TGTGCCAGCAGCCCGACAGGGGCGGACACAGATACGCAGTATTTT
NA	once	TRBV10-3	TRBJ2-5	CAISESLAETQYF	TGTGCCATCAGTGAGTCACTCGCAGAGACCCAGTACTTC
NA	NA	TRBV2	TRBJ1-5	CASSDEGRRQPQHF	TGTGCCAGCAGTGACGAAGGCAGGAGGCAGCCCCAGCATTTT
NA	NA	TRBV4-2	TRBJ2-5	CASSQAAGRPERGTQYF	TGTGCCAGCAGCCAAGCGGCGGGGCGGCCCGAGAGAGGGACCCAGTACTTC
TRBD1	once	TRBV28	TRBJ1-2	CASSLPGGNYGYTF	TGTGCCAGCAGTTTACCAGGGGGGAACTATGGCTACACCTTC
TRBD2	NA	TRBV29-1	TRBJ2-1	CSVEEPGRARGEQFF	TGCAGCGTTGAAGAACCCGGGAGGGCCAGAGGGGAGCAGTTCTTC
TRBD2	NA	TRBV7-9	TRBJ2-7	CASSLNKLAFSYEQYF	TGTGCCAGCAGCTTGAACAAACTAGCGTTCTCCTACGAGCAGTACTTC
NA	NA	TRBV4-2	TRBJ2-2	CASSQDSQATGGELFF	TGTGCCAGCAGCCAAGATAGTCAGGCCACAGGCGGGGAGCTGTTTTTT
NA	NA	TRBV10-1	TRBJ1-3	CASPLILTIYF	TGCGCCAGCCCTCTAATTTTGACCATATATTTT
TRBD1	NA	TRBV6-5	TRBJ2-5	CASSSPGQGQETQYF	TGTGCCAGCAGTTCCCCGGGACAGGGACAAGAGACCCAGTACTTC
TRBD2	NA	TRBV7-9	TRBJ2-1	CASRQTSGRVRSSYNEQFF	TGTGCCAGCAGACAGACTAGCGGGAGGGTGCGGAGCTCCTACAATGAGCAGTTCTTC
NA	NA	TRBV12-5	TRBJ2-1	CASGLDRLFQRRVYNEQFF	TGTGCTAGTGGTTTGGACCGTTTGTTTCAGCGGAGGGTCTACAATGAGCAGTTCTTC
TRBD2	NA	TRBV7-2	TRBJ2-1	CASSFAGDSYNEQFF	TGTGCCAGCAGCTTCGCGGGAGATTCCTACAATGAGCAGTTCTTC
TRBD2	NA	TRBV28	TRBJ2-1	CASSSILAGLGNEQFF	TGTGCCAGCAGTTCCATTCTAGCGGGACTTGGCAATGAGCAGTTCTTC
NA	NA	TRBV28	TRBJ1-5	CASNLPGVEQPQHF	TGTGCCAGCAATCTTCCGGGGGTTGAGCAGCCCCAGCATTTT
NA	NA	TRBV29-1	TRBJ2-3	CSVGGGGTVTDTQYF	TGCAGCGTTGGGGGTGGCGGGACAGTCACAGATACGCAGTATTTT